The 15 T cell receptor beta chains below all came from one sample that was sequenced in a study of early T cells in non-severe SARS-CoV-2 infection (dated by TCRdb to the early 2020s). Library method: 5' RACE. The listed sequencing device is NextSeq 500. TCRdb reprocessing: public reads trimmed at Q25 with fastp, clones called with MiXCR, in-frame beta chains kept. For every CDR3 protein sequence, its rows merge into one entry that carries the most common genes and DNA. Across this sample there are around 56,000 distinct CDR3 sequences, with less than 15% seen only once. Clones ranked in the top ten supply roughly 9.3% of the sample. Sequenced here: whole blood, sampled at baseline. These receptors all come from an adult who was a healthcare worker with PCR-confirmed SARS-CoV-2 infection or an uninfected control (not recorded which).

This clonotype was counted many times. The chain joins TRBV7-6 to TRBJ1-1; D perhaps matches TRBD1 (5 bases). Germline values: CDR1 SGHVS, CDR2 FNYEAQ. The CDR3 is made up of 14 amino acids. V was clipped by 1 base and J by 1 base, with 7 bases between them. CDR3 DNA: TGTGCCAGCAGCTTAGGGGGGTCGAACACTGAAGCTTTCTTT. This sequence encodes CASSLGGSNTEAFF.

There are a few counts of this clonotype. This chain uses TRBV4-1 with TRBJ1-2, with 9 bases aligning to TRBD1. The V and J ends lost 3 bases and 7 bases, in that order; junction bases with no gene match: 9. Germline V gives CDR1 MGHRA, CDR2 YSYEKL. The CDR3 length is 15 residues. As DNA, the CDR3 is TGCGCCAGCAGCCAGGCCATACAGGGGGCGCTTGGCTACACCTTC. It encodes CASSQAIQGALGYTF.

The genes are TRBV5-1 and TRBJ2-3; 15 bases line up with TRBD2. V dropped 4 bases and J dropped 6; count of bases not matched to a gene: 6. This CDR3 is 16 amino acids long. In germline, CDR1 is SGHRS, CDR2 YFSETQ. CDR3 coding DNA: TGCGCCAGCAGCCTGGGGACTAGCGGGGGGACCGATACGCAGTATTTT. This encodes CASSLGTSGGTDTQYF. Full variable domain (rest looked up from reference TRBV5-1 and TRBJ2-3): KAGVTQTPRYLIKTRGQQVTLSCSPISGHRSVSWYQQTPGQGLQFLFEYFSETQRNKGNFPGRFSGRQFSNSRSEMNVSTLELGDSALYLCASSLGTSGGTDTQYFGPGTRLTVL.

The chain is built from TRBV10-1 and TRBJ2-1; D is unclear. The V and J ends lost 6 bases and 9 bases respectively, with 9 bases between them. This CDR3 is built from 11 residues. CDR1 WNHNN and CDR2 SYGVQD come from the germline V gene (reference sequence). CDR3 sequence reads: CASSALIEQFF. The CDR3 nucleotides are TGCGCCAGCAGCGCTCTAATTGAGCAGTTCTTC.

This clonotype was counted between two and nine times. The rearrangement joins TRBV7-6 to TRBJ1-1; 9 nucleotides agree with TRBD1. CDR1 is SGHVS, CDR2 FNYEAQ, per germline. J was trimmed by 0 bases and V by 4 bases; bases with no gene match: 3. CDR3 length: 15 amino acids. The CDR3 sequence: CASSSGQGLNTEAFF. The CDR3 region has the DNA TGTGCCAGCAGCTCGGGACAGGGCTTGAACACTGAAGCTTTCTTT.

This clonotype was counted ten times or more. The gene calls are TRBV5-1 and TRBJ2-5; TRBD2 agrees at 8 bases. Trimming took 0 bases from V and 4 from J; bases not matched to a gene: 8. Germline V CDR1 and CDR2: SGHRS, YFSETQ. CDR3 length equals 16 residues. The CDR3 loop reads CASSLEPSGGSETQYF. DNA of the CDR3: TGCGCCAGCAGCTTGGAACCCAGCGGGGGTTCAGAGACCCAGTACTTC.

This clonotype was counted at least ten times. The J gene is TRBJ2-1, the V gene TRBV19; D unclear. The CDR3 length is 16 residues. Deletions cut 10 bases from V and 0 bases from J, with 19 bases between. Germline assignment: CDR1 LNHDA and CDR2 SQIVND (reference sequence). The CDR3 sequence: CATARLPTSSYNEQFF. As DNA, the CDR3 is TGTGCCACCGCCCGTTTGCCCACCAGCTCCTACAATGAGCAGTTCTTC.

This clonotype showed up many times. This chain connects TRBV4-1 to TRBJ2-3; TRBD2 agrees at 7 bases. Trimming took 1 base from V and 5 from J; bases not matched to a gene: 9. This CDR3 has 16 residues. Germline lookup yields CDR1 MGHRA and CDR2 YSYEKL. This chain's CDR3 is CASSQGWREWGDTQYF. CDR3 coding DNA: TGCGCCAGCAGCCAAGGGTGGCGGGAGTGGGGAGATACGCAGTATTTT.

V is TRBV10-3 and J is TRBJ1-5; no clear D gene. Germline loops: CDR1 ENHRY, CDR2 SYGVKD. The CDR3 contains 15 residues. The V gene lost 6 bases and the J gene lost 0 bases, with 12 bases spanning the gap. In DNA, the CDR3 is TGTGCCATCAGGGGGTCGACTGATAGCAATCAGCCCCAGCATTTT. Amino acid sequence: CAIRGSTDSNQPQHF.

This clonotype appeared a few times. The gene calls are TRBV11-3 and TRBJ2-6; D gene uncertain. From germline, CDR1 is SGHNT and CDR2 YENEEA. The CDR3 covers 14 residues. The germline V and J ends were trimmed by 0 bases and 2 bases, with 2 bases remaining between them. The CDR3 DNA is TGTGCCAGCAGCTTAGAACCTGGGGCCAACGTCCTGACTTTC. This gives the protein CASSLEPGANVLTF.

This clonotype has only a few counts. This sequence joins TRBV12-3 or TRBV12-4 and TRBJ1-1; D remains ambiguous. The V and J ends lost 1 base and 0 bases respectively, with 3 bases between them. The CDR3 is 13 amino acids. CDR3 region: CASSLGVNTEAFF. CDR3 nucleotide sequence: TGTGCCAGCAGTTTAGGGGTGAACACTGAAGCTTTCTTT.

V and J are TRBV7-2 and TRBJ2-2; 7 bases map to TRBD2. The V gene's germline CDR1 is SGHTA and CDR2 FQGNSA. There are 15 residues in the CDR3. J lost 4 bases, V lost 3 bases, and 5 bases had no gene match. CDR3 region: CASSFGGSGTGELFF. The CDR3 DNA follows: TGTGCCAGCAGCTTTGGCGGGAGTGGCACCGGGGAGCTGTTTTTT.

The CDR3 nucleotides are TGCAGCGTTACCAGGACTGAAGCTTTCTTT. Translating it yields CSVTRTEAFF. J is TRBJ1-1 and V is TRBV29-1; unclear D gene. This CDR3 comprises 10 residues. Germline assignment: CDR1 SQVTM and CDR2 ANQGSEA. V lost 5 bases, J lost 5 bases, and 6 bases lay in between. Using reference TRBV29-1 and TRBJ1-1 for the parts outside the CDR3, the full variable domain is SAVISQKPSRDICQRGTSLTIQCQVDSQVTMMFWYRQQPGQSLTLIATANQGSEATYESGFVIDKFPISRPNLTFSTLTVSNMSPEDSSIYLCSVTRTEAFFGQGTRLTVV.

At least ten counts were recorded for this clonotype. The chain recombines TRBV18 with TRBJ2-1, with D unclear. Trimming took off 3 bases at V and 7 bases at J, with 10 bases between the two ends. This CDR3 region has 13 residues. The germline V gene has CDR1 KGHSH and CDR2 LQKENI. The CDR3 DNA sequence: TGTGCCAGCTCACCCCAACACGGAAATGAGCAGTTCTTC. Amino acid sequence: CASSPQHGNEQFF.

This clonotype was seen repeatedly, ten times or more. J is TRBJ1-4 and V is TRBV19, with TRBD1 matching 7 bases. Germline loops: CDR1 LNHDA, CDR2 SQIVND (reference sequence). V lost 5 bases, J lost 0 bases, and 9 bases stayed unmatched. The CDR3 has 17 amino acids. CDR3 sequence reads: CASSPRQGLTTNEKLFF. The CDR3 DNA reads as TGTGCCAGTAGTCCTCGACAGGGATTAACAACTAATGAAAAACTGTTTTTT.